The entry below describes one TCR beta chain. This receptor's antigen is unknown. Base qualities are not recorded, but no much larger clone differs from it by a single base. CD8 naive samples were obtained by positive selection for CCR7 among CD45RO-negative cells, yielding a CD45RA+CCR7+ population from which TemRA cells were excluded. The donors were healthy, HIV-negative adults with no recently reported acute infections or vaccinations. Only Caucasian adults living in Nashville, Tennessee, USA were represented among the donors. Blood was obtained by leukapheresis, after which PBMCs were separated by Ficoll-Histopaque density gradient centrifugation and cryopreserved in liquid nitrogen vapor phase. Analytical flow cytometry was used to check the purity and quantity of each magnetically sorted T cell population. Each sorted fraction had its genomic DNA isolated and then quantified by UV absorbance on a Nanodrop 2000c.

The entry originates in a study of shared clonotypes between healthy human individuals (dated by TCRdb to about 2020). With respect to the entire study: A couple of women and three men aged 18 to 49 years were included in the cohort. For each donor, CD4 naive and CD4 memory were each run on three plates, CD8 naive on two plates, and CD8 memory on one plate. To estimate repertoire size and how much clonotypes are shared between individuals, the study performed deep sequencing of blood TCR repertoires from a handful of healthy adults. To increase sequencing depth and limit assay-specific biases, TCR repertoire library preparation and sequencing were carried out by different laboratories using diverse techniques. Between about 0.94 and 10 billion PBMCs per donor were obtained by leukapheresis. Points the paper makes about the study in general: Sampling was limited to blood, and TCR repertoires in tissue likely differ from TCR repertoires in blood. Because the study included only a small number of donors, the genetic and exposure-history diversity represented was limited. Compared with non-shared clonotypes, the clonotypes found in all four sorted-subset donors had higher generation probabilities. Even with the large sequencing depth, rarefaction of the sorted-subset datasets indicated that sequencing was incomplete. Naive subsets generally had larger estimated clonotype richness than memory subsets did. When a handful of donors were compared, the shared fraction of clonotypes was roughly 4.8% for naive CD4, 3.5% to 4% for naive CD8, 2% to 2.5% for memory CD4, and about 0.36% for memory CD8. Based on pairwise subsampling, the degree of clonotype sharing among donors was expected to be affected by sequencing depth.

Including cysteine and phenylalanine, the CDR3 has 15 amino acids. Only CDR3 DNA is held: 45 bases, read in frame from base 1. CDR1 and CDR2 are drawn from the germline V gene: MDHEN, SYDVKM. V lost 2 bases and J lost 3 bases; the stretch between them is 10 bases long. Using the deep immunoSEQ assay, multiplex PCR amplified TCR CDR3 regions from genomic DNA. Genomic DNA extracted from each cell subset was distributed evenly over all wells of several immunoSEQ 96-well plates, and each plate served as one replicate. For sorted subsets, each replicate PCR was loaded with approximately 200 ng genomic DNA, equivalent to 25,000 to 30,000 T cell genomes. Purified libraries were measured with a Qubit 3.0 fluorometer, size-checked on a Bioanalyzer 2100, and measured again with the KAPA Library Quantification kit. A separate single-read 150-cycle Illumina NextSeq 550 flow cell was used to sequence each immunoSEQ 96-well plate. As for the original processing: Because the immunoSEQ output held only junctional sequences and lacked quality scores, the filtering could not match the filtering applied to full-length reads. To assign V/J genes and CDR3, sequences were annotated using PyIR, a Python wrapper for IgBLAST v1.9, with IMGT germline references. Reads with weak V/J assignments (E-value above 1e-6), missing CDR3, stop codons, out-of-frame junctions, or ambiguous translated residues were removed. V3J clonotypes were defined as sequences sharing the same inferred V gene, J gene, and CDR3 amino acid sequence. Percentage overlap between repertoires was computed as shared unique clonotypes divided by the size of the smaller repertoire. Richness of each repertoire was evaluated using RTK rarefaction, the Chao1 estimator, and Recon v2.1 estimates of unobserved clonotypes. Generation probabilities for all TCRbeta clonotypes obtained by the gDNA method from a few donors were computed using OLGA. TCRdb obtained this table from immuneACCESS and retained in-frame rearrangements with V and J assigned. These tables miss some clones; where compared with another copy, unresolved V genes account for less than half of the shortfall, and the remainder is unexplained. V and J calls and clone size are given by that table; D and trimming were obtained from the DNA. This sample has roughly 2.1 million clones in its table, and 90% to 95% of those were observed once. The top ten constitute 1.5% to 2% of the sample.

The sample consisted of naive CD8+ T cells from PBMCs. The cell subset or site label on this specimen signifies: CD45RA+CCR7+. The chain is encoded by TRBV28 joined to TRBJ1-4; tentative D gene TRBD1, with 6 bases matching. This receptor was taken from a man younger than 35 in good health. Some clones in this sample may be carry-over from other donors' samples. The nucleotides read TGTGCCAGCAGTTTAGTGGGGGCCGCTAATGAAAAACTGTTTTTT. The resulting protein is CASSLVGAANEKLFF.